The T cell receptor beta chain under discussion was sequenced for a study of T cells after yellow fever vaccination. About this clonotype: Its antigen is undetermined.

Whole-study findings and limits: Within FACS-sorted repertoires, abundant clonotypes contaminating from the bulk population could be present. Detected again after the booster were most primary-vaccination clones, at 95% to 98% CD4 and 88% CD8. A limited proportion of clonotypes was detected within both the CD4 and CD8 compartments.

Using its own MiXCR run on the 5' RACE reads, TCRdb lists one record per CDR3 protein. The sample has a few hundred thousand distinct CDR3 sequences, less than 9.5% seen once. Germline CDR1 and CDR2: SEHNR and FQNEAQ (reference sequence). This CDR3 is 12 amino acids long. V was pared by 5 bases and J by 7 bases, with 11 bases between. The source is a man younger than 35 who received the YFV17D yellow fever vaccine. This sequence joins TRBV7-9 and TRBJ2-5; no firm D call. Material: PBMCs, obtained roughly seven weeks after the first yellow fever vaccination. The CDR3 loop reads CASSTRTGTQYF. CDR3 bases: TGTGCCAGCAGCACTCGGACGGGGACCCAGTACTTC. The complete variable domain, with remaining parts taken from reference TRBV7-9 and TRBJ2-5, reads DTGVSQNPRHKITKRGQNVTFRCDPISEHNRLYWYRQTLGQGPEFLTYFQNEAQLEKSRLLSDRFSAERPKGSFSTLEIQRTEQGDSAMYLCASSTRTGTQYFGPGTRLLVL.